This is a list of T cell receptor beta chains from one sample in a study of cytomegalovirus exposure and HLA in healthy donors. Data came from immunoSEQ multiplex PCR; TCRdb stores just in-frame clones and leaves some out. The data show about 43,000 clones, 51% seen once. The material sequenced was PBMCs. The source of these receptors is a man aged 60 to 75 in good health and CMV-seronegative. Both conserved end residues are trimmed from each CDR3. A D gene is named only where the DNA matches it firmly.

v_gene,d_gene,CDR3aa
TRBV6-5,NA,ASSPTGNYGYT
TRBV13,TRBD2,ASSLGTSGTYEQY
TRBV7-2,TRBD1,ASSLGTGVQETQY
TRBV10-2,NA,ASTDGSTGNTIY
TRBV6-5,TRBD1,ASTATGGSYNEQF
TRBV7-8,NA,ASSVMTVLTEAF
TRBV5-4,TRBD2,ASSITSGAYEQY
TRBV7-9,NA,ASSLEAAGLNGYT
TRBV6-5,NA,ASIQPGGNTEAF
TRBV28,NA,ASTASSYGYGYT
TRBV10-3,TRBD1,AISESSGTGFSSYEQY
TRBV4-1,TRBD2,ASSPGVAGGANEQF
TRBV10-2,TRBD2,ASSDWSSSTSGMSDTQY
TRBV4-2,TRBD1,ASSAPPGTGRNNEQF
TRBV6-1,NA,ASSEGEDRLDYEQY
TRBV30,TRBD1,ACRDRDNSPLH
TRBV7-6,TRBD2,ASSSGLVVETQY
TRBV25-1,NA,ASSLWVGVDEKLF
TRBV30,NA,AWSGAGSQETQY
TRBV5-1,NA,ASSPRTDTQY
TRBV7-2,NA,ARAPPLSHRNTEAF
TRBV6-5,TRBD1,ASTGTGVGEQY
TRBV6-5,NA,ASSPRTQVSYGYT